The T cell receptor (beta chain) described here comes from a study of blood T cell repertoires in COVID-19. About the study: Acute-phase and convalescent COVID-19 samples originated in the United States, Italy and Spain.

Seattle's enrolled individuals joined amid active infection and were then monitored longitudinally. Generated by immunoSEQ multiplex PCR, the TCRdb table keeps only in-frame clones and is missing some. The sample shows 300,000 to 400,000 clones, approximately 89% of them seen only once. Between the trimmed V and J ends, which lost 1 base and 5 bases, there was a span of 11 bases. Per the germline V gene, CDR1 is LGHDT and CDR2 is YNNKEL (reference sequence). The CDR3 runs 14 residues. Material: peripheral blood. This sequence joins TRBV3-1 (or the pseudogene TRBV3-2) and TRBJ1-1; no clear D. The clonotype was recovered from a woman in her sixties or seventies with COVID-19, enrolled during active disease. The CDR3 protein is CASSQGVRRTEAFF. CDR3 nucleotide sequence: TGTGCCAGCAGCCAAGGGGTGAGGAGAACTGAAGCTTTCTTT.